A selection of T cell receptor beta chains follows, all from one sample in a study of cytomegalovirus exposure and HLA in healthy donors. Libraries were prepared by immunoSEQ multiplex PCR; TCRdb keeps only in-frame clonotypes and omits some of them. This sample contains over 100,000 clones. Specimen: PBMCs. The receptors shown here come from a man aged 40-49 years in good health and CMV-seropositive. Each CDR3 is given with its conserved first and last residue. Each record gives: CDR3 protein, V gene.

CDR3: CASSLQGQETQYF; V: TRBV18
CDR3: CASSIGGGGLETQYF; V: TRBV19
CDR3: CASSLDYASSYNEQFF; V: TRBV28
CDR3: CATRGGRDNEQFF; V: TRBV10-1
CDR3: CASSFVPGLAGSGEQYF; V: TRBV7-2
CDR3: CASSLAGAWEGVYEQYF; V: TRBV12-1
CDR3: CASSMEGRHSGNTIYF; V: TRBV19
CDR3: CASTRTGNGNTIYF; V: TRBV27
CDR3: CASSLGGQSYEQYF; V: TRBV7-3
CDR3: CASSLRGFDTF; V: TRBV5-6
CDR3: CASSIQGNTDTQYF; V: TRBV9
CDR3: CASKAGRFPDTQYF; V: TRBV28
CDR3: CASSPGYEQYF; V: TRBV27
CDR3: CASSEDGLPYNEQFF; V: TRBV5-8
CDR3: CASSLGNPGTEYYEQYF; V: TRBV7-9
CDR3: CASSAPSSYEQYF; V: TRBV11-2